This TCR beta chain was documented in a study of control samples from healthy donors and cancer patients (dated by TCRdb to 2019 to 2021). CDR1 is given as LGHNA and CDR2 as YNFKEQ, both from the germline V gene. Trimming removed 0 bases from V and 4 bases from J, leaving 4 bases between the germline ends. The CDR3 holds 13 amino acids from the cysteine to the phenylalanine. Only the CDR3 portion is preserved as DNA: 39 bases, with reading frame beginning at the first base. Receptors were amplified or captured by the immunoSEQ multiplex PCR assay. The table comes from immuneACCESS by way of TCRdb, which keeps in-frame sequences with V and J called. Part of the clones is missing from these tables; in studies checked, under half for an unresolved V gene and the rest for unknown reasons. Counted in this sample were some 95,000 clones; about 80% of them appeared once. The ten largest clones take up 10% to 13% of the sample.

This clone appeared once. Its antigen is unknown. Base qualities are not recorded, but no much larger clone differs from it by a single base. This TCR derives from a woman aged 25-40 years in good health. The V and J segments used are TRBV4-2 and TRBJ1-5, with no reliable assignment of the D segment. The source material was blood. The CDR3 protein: CASSQDENQPQHF. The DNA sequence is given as TGTGCCAGCAGCCAAGATGAGAATCAGCCCCAGCATTTT.